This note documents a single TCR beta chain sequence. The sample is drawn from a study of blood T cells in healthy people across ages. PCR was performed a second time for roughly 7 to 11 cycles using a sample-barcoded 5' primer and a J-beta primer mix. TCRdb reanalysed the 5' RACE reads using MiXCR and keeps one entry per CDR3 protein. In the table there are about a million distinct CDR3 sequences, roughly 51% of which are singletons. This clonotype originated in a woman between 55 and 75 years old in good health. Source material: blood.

The CDR3 sequence: CASNLGSRIDTQYF. The CDR3 DNA is TGTGCCAGCAACCTTGGTTCGAGAATAGATACGCAGTATTTT. The chain links TRBV11-2 to TRBJ2-3; D remains unclear. The V end lost 7 bases, the J end lost 5 bases, and 16 bases lay between the germline ends. The CDR3 length is 14 residues. Germline-derived CDR1 and CDR2 are SGHAT and FQNNGV.